This is a list of T cell receptor beta chains from one sample in a study of technical replicates of blood from a few donors. Assay used: immunoSEQ multiplex PCR; TCRdb lists only in-frame clones, some missing. The sample lists 80,000 to 95,000 clones, roughly 96% occurring once. Material: T cells isolated from PBMCs. Receptors were obtained from a human donor in good health. CDR3s include the opening cysteine and the closing phenylalanine or tryptophan. A D gene is named only where the DNA matches it firmly. A clone size is listed for some rows: how often the clone was seen (once, few, many), or a class if it is expanded.

d_call: TRBD2
v_call: TRBV7-9
clone_size: NA
j_call: TRBJ2-3
cdr3_nt: TGTGCCAGCAGCCTTAGCGGGAGTAGAGATACGCAGTATTTT
cdr3_aa: CASSLSGSRDTQYF

d_call: NA
v_call: TRBV5-5
clone_size: NA
j_call: TRBJ2-5
cdr3_nt: TGTGCCAGCAGTACTGGGACCCGGGACTTTAGAGAGACCCAGTACTTC
cdr3_aa: CASSTGTRDFRETQYF

d_call: NA
v_call: TRBV30
clone_size: NA
j_call: TRBJ1-2
cdr3_nt: TGTGCCTGGAGAGGACCGGGGGGCTACACCTTC
cdr3_aa: CAWRGPGGYTF

d_call: NA
v_call: TRBV14
clone_size: NA
j_call: TRBJ1-4
cdr3_nt: TGTGCCAGCAGCCACCGAAGGGGATTTGACGAAAAACTGTTTTTT
cdr3_aa: CASSHRRGFDEKLFF

d_call: TRBD2
v_call: TRBV5-5
clone_size: NA
j_call: TRBJ2-1
cdr3_nt: TGTGCCAGCAGCGTTCTAGCGGGCTCCTACAATGAGCAGTTCTTC
cdr3_aa: CASSVLAGSYNEQFF

d_call: TRBD1
v_call: TRBV30
clone_size: NA
j_call: TRBJ1-1
cdr3_nt: TGTGCCTGGAGTGTACAAAGGACAGGGAGAACTGAAGCTTTCTTT
cdr3_aa: CAWSVQRTGRTEAFF

d_call: NA
v_call: TRBV7-6
clone_size: NA
j_call: TRBJ2-7
cdr3_nt: TGTGCCAGCAGCTTATGGGGGGAGGAGGAGGAATACGAGCAGTACTTC
cdr3_aa: CASSLWGEEEEYEQYF

d_call: TRBD2
v_call: TRBV11-2
clone_size: NA
j_call: TRBJ2-7
cdr3_nt: TGTGCCAGCAGCTTTACTGGCGGGAGGAATAACGAGCAGTACTTC
cdr3_aa: CASSFTGGRNNEQYF

d_call: NA
v_call: TRBV21-1
clone_size: NA
j_call: TRBJ2-2
cdr3_nt: TGTGCCAGCAGCAAAGATGCGGGAGGGAGCTCCGGGGAGCTGTTTTTT
cdr3_aa: CASSKDAGGSSGELFF

d_call: TRBD2
v_call: TRBV5-4
clone_size: NA
j_call: TRBJ2-1
cdr3_nt: TGTGCCAGCAGCGTAGGACTAGGTCTCTACAATGAGCAGTTCTTC
cdr3_aa: CASSVGLGLYNEQFF

d_call: NA
v_call: TRBV10-3
clone_size: NA
j_call: TRBJ2-2
cdr3_nt: TGTGCCATCAGTGAACGGGGGTCGAACACCGGGGAGCTGTTTTTT
cdr3_aa: CAISERGSNTGELFF

d_call: TRBD2
v_call: TRBV5-1
clone_size: once
j_call: TRBJ2-7
cdr3_nt: TGCGCCAGCAGCTCCAGCGGGAGCGGCGAGCAGTACTTC
cdr3_aa: CASSSSGSGEQYF

d_call: NA
v_call: TRBV29-1
clone_size: NA
j_call: TRBJ2-7
cdr3_nt: TGCAGTGTACAGGGAGCCCCGTCCCCGCGAGATTACGAGCAGTACTTC
cdr3_aa: CSVQGAPSPRDYEQYF

d_call: NA
v_call: TRBV23-1
clone_size: NA
j_call: TRBJ2-7
cdr3_nt: TGCGCCAGCAGTCCCTTCGCAGGGATCACCTCCTACGAGCAGTACTTC
cdr3_aa: CASSPFAGITSYEQYF

d_call: NA
v_call: TRBV6-5
clone_size: NA
j_call: TRBJ1-1
cdr3_nt: TGTGCCAGCAGTCTAGACTGGAACACTGAAGCTTTCTTT
cdr3_aa: CASSLDWNTEAFF

d_call: TRBD2
v_call: TRBV11-2
clone_size: NA
j_call: TRBJ2-1
cdr3_nt: TGTGCCAGCAGCTTTGGAGCGGGACGTAATGAGCAGTTCTTC
cdr3_aa: CASSFGAGRNEQFF

d_call: NA
v_call: TRBV9
clone_size: NA
j_call: TRBJ2-2
cdr3_nt: TGTGCCAGCAGCGTAGTCGGGGGCAGGGGGACCACCGGGGAGCTGTTTTTT
cdr3_aa: CASSVVGGRGTTGELFF

d_call: NA
v_call: TRBV28
clone_size: NA
j_call: TRBJ2-7
cdr3_nt: TGTGCCAGCAGGGGACTTGATCCTACGAGGCAGTACTTC
cdr3_aa: CASRGLDPTRQYF

d_call: TRBD2
v_call: TRBV7-9
clone_size: NA
j_call: TRBJ2-3
cdr3_nt: TGTGCCAGCAGCCCCGGGACTAGCGGGAGGTTATCGGCAGATACGCAGTATTTT
cdr3_aa: CASSPGTSGRLSADTQYF

d_call: TRBD1
v_call: TRBV6-1
clone_size: NA
j_call: TRBJ1-4
cdr3_nt: TGTGCCAGCAGTGAAGCGACAGGGGGCGCTGAAAAACTGTTTTTT
cdr3_aa: CASSEATGGAEKLFF

d_call: NA
v_call: TRBV29-1
clone_size: NA
j_call: TRBJ1-1
cdr3_nt: TGCAGCGTTGGGGCCCCCACTGAAGCTTTCTTT
cdr3_aa: CSVGAPTEAFF

d_call: NA
v_call: TRBV28
clone_size: NA
j_call: TRBJ1-2
cdr3_nt: TGTGCCAGCAGTCTCCCGGGGGTAGATGGCTACACCTTC
cdr3_aa: CASSLPGVDGYTF

d_call: NA
v_call: TRBV12-1
clone_size: NA
j_call: TRBJ2-7
cdr3_nt: TGTGCCAGCACCCCGCTCGCGGGAGGACTCTACGAGCAGTACTTC
cdr3_aa: CASTPLAGGLYEQYF

d_call: NA
v_call: TRBV5-4
clone_size: NA
j_call: TRBJ2-3
cdr3_nt: TGTGCCAGCAGCTTGGCCGACATTGATACGCAGTATTTT
cdr3_aa: CASSLADIDTQYF

d_call: NA
v_call: TRBV14
clone_size: NA
j_call: TRBJ2-2
cdr3_nt: TGTGCCAGCAGCCGCACAGTTGTCACCGGGGAGCTGTTTTTT
cdr3_aa: CASSRTVVTGELFF

d_call: NA
v_call: TRBV5-4
clone_size: NA
j_call: TRBJ2-1
cdr3_nt: TGTGCCAGCAGCTCGGACGCTGCTGCGGGGAATGAGCAGTTCTTC
cdr3_aa: CASSSDAAAGNEQFF

d_call: TRBD2
v_call: TRBV7-9
clone_size: NA
j_call: TRBJ2-1
cdr3_nt: TGTGCCAGCAGCTTAGAGGTCGCGGGAGAACAGTTCTTC
cdr3_aa: CASSLEVAGEQFF

d_call: NA
v_call: TRBV7-3
clone_size: NA
j_call: TRBJ1-1
cdr3_nt: TGTGCCAGCAGCGCATTAGCGGGCGCGAACACTGAAGCTTTCTTT
cdr3_aa: CASSALAGANTEAFF

d_call: NA
v_call: TRBV19
clone_size: NA
j_call: TRBJ2-7
cdr3_nt: TGTGCCAGTAGTATCCTCGGGGCCTACGAGCAGTACTTC
cdr3_aa: CASSILGAYEQYF

d_call: NA
v_call: TRBV19
clone_size: NA
j_call: TRBJ1-1
cdr3_nt: TGTGCCAGTAGTAGCACAGCCGCCTCGAACACTGAAGCTTTCTTT
cdr3_aa: CASSSTAASNTEAFF

d_call: NA
v_call: TRBV10-3
clone_size: NA
j_call: TRBJ2-3
cdr3_nt: TGTGCCATCAGTCGAAGAGGGGAGGCAGATACGCAGTATTTT
cdr3_aa: CAISRRGEADTQYF

d_call: NA
v_call: TRBV7-9
clone_size: NA
j_call: TRBJ2-7
cdr3_nt: TGTGCCAGCACCCCAATCGGTCCGTACGAGCAGTACTTC
cdr3_aa: CASTPIGPYEQYF

d_call: NA
v_call: TRBV7-8
clone_size: once
j_call: TRBJ2-7
cdr3_nt: TGTGCCAGCAGCTTTTGGGCAGACTCCTACGAGCAGTACTTC
cdr3_aa: CASSFWADSYEQYF

d_call: NA
v_call: TRBV5-1
clone_size: NA
j_call: TRBJ2-6
cdr3_nt: TGCGCCAGCAGCTACGCTAGTCCCTCCTCCTCTGGGGCCAACGTCCTGACTTTC
cdr3_aa: CASSYASPSSSGANVLTF

d_call: NA
v_call: TRBV4-1
clone_size: NA
j_call: TRBJ2-2
cdr3_nt: TGCGCCAGCAGCCAAGCGGATCTAGGAGGGACCGGGGAGCTGTTTTTT
cdr3_aa: CASSQADLGGTGELFF

d_call: TRBD2
v_call: TRBV10-3
clone_size: NA
j_call: TRBJ2-3
cdr3_nt: TGTGCCATCAGTAGGACTAGCGGGAGTGCAGATACGCAGTATTTT
cdr3_aa: CAISRTSGSADTQYF

d_call: NA
v_call: TRBV15
clone_size: NA
j_call: TRBJ2-5
cdr3_nt: TGTGCCACCAGCAGAGAGGCAGGGGGGTTGGGGACCCAGTACTTC
cdr3_aa: CATSREAGGLGTQYF